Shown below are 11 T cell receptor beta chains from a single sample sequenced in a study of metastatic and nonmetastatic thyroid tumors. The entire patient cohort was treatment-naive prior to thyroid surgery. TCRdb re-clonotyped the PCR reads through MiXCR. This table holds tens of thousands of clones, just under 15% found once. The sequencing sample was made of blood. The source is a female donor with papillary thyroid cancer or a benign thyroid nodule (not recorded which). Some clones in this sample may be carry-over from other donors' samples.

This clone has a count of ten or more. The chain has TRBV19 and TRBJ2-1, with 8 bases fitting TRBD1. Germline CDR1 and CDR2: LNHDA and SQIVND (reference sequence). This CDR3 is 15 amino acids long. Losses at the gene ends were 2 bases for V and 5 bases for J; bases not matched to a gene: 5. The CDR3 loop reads CASSIFPTGDNEQFF. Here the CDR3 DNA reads TGTGCCAGTAGTATATTCCCGACAGGGGACAATGAGCAGTTCTTC.

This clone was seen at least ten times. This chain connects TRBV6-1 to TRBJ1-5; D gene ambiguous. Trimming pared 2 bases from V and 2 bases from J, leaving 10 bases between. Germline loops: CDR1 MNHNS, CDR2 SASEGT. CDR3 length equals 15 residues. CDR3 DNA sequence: TGTGCCAGCAGTGAATGGGTGATGGGCAATCAGCCCCAGCATTTT. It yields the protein CASSEWVMGNQPQHF.

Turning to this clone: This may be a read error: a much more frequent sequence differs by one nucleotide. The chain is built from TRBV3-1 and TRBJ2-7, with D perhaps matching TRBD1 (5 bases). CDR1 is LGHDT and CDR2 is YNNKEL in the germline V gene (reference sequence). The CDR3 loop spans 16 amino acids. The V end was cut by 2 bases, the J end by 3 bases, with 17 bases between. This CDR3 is CASSQHMGLKDYEQYF. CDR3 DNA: TGTGCCAGCAGCCAACATATGGGGCTGAAAGACTACGAGCAGTACTTC.

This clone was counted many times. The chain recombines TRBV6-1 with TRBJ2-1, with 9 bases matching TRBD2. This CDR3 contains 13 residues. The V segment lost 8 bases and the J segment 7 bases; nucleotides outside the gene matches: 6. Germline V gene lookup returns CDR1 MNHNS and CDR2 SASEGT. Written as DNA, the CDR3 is TGTGCCAGCCGAGCGGGGGGTTGGAATGAGCAGTTCTTC. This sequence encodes CASRAGGWNEQFF.

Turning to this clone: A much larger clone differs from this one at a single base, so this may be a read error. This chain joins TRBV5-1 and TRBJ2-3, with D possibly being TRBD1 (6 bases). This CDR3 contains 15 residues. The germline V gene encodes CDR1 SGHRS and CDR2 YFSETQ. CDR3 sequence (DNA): TGCGCCAGTACCCCGGACAGCTCTAGCACAGATACGAAGTATTTT. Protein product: CASTPDSSSTDTKYF.

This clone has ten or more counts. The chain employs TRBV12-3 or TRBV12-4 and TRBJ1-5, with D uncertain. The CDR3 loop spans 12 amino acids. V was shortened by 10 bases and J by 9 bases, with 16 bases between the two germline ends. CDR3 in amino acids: CATSGRVGPQHF. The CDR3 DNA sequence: TGTGCCACCTCGGGGAGGGTGGGGCCCCAGCATTTT.

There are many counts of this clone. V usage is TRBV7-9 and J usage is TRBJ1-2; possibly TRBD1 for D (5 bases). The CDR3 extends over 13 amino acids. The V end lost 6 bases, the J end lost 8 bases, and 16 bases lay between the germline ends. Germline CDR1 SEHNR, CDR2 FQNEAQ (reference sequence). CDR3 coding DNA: TGTGCCAGCAGGCCGGGGCTGTCACGAGGCTACACCTTC. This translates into CASRPGLSRGYTF.

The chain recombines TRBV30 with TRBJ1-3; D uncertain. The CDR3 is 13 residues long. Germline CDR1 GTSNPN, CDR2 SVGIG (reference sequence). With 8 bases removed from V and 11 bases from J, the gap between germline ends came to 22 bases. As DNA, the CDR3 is TGTGCCGGCCAATCGTCCCGGGTCGGCGCCATATATTTT. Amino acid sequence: CAGQSSRVGAIYF.

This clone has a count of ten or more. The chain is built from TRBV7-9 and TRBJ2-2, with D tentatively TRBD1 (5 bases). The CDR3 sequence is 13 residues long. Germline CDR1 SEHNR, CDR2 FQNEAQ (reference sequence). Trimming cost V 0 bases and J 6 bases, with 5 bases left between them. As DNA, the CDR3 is TGTGCCAGCAGCTTAGCGGGGCCCGGGGAGCTGTTTTTT. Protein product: CASSLAGPGELFF.

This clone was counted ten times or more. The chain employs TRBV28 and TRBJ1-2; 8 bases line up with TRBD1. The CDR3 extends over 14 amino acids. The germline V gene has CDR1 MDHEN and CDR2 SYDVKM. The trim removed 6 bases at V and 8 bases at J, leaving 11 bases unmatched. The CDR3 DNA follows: TGTGCCAGCAGCCCCGGACAGGGATATTGGGGCTACACCTTC. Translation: CASSPGQGYWGYTF.

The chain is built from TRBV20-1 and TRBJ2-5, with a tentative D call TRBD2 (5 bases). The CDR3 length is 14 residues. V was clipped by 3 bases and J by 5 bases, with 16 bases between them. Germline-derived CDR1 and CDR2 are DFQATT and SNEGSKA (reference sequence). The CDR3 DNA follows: TGCAGTGCTAGTCCTCGCGGGCGGTTCGAGACCCAGTACTTC. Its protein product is CSASPRGRFETQYF.